Listed below are T cell receptor beta chains from one sample, sequenced in a study of metastatic and nonmetastatic thyroid tumors. TCRdb reanalyzed the PCR reads with MiXCR. The table has about 33,000 clones, approximately 10% seen once. Sequencing was done on a sample of blood. The receptor set was obtained from a female donor with papillary thyroid cancer or a benign thyroid nodule (not recorded which). Some clones in this sample may be carry-over from other donors' samples. The conserved cysteine and the conserved F or W are not part of the CDR3 here.

TRBV9	ASSVESSFGRDTQY
TRBV30	AWSEGLTYGYT
TRBV5-1	ASSRDGVNPTQY
TRBV10-1	ASSDSGRTDTQY
TRBV24-1	ATSDPGTSGANVLT
TRBV29-1	SVMDRGGEKLF
TRBV6-6	ASSYGGSNTEAF
TRBV7-9	ASSPLGEGIHEQY
TRBV6-5	ASRGGGSSYNEQF
TRBV10-3	AISESGRAGDEQY
TRBV3-1	ASSQTWGDTGELF
TRBV11-2	ASSLDTLRPQH
TRBV20-1	SARDATLGEQY
TRBV5-1	ASSPSISSVADTQY
TRBV11-2	ASSLDRWAGGSLGEQF